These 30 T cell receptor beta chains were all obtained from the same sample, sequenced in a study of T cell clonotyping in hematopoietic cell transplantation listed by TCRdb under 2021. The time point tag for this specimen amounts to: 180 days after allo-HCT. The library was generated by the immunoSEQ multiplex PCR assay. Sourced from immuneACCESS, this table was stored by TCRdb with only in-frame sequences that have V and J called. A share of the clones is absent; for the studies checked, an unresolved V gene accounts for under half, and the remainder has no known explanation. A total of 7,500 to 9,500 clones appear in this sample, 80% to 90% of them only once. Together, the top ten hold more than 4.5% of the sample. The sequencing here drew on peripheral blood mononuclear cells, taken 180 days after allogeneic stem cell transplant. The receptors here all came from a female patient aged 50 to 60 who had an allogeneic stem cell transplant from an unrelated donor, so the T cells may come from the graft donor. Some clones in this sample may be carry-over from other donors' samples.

Here the CDR3 DNA reads TGCGCCAGCAGCCTGGCAGAGAAGTCTGAAGCTTTCTTT. It yields the protein CASSLAEKSEAFF. The rearrangement uses TRBV5-1 and TRBJ1-1; no clear D gene. Germline CDR1 reads SGHRS; CDR2 reads YFSETQ. The germline V and J ends were trimmed by 4 bases and 6 bases, with 13 bases remaining between them. This CDR3 has 13 residues.

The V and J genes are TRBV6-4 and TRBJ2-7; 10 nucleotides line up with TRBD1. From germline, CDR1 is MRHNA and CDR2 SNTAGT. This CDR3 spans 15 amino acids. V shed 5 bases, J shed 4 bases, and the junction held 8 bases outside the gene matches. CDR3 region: CASSSRQGAGYEQYF. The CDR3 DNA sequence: TGTGCCAGCAGTTCTCGACAGGGGGCTGGGTACGAGCAGTACTTC.

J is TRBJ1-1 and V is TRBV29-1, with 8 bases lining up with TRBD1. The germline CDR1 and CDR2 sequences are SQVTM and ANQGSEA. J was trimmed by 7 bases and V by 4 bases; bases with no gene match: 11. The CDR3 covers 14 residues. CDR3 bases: TGCAGCGTTGGACTATATACAGGGGGTGGTGAAGCTTTCTTT. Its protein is CSVGLYTGGGEAFF.

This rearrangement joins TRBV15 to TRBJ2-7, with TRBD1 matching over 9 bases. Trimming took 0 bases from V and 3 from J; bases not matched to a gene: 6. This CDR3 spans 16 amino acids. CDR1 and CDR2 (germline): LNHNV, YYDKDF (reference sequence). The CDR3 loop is CATSRDAGTGRYEQYF. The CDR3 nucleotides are TGTGCCACCAGCAGAGACGCCGGGACAGGGCGCTACGAGCAGTACTTC.

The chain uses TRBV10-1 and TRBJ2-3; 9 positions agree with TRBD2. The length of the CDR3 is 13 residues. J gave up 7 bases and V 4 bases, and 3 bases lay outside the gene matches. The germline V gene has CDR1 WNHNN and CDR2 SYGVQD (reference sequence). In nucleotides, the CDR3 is TGCGCCAGCAGTGGTAGCGGGAGTTATACGCAGTATTTT. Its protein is CASSGSGSYTQYF.

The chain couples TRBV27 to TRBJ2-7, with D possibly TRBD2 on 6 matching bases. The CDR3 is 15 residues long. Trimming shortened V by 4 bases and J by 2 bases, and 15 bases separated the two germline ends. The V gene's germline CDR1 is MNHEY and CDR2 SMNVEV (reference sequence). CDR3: CASSSLPAGPYEQYF. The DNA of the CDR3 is TGTGCCAGCAGTTCCCTCCCCGCGGGACCCTACGAGCAGTACTTC.

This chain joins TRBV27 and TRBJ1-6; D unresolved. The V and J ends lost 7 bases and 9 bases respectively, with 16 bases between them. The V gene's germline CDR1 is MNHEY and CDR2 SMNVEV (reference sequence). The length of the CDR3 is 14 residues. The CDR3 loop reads CASKQLGLSSPLHF. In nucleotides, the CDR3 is TGTGCCAGCAAACAATTAGGACTTTCTTCACCCCTCCACTTT.

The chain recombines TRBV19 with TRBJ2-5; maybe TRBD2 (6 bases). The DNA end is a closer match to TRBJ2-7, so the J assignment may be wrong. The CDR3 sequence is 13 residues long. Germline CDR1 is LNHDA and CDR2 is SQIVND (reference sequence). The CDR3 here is CATQLGGSYEQYF. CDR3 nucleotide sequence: TGTGCCACCCAACTCGGGGGCTCCTACGAGCAGTACTTC.

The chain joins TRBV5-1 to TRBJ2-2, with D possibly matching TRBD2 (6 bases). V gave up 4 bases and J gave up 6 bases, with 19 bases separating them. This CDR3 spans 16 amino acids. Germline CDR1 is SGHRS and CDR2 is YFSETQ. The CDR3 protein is CASSGEGGGRPGELFF. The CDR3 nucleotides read TGCGCCAGCAGCGGAGAGGGAGGAGGGAGGCCCGGGGAGCTGTTTTTT.

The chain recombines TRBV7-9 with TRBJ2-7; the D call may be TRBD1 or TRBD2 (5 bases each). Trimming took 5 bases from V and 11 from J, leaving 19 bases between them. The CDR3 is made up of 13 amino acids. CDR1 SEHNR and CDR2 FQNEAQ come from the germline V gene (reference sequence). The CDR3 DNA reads TGTGCCAGCAGCCCCACGGGGCCTAGGGATAAGTACTTC. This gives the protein CASSPTGPRDKYF.

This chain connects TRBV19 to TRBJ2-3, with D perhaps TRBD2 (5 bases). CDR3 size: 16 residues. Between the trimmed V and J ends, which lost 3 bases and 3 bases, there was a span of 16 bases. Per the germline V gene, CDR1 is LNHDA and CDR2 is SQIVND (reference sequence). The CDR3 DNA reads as TGTGCCAGTAGTATCCCCGGTGGCGGGCAGACAGATACGCAGTATTTT. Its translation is CASSIPGGGQTDTQYF.

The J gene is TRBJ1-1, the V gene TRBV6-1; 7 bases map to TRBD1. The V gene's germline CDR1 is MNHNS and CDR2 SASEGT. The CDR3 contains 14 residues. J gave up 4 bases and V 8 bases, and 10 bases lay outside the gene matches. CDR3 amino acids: CASEETGSTTEAFF. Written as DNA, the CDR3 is TGTGCCAGCGAGGAGACAGGGAGCACCACTGAAGCTTTCTTT.

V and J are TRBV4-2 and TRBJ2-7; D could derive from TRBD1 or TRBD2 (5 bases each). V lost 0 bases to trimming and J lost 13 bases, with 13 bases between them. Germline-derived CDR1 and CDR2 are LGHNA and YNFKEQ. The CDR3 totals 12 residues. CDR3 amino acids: CASSQDTRDLYF. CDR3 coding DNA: TGTGCCAGCAGCCAAGACACCAGGGACCTTTACTTC.

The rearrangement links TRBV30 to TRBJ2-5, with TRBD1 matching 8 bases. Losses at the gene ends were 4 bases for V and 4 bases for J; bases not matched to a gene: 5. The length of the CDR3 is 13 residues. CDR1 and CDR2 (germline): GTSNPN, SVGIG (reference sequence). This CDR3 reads CAWKQGGGETQYF. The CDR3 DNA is TGTGCCTGGAAACAGGGGGGAGGAGAGACCCAGTACTTC.

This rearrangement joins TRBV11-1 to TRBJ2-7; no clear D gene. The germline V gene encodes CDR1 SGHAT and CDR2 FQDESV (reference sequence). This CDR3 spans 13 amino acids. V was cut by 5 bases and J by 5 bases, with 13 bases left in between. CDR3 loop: CASSLVGSHEQYF. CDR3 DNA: TGTGCCAGCAGCCTAGTGGGCAGCCACGAGCAGTACTTC.

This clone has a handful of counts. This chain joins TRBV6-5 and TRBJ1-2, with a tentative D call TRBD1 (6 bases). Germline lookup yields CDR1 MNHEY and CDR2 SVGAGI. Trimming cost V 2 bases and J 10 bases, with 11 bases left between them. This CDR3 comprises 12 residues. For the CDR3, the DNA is TGTGCCAGCAGTTACGCAGGGGCGGTCTACACCTTC. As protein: CASSYAGAVYTF.

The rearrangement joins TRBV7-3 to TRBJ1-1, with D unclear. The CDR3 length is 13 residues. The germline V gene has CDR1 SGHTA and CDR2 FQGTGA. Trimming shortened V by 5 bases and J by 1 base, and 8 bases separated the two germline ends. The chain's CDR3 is CASSRDPNTEAFF. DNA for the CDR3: TGTGCCAGCAGCCGAGACCCGAACACTGAAGCTTTCTTT.

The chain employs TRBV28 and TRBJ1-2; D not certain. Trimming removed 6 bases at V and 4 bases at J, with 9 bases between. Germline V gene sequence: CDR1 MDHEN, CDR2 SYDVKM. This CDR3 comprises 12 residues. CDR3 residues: CASRVRSYGYTF. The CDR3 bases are TGTGCCAGCAGAGTACGGAGCTATGGCTACACCTTC.

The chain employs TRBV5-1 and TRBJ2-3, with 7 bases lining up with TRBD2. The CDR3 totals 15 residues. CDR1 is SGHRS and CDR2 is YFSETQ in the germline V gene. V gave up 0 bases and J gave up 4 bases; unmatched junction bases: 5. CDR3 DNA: TGCGCCAGCAGCTTGGACGTTGCGGGAGCAGATACGCAGTATTTT. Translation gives CASSLDVAGADTQYF.

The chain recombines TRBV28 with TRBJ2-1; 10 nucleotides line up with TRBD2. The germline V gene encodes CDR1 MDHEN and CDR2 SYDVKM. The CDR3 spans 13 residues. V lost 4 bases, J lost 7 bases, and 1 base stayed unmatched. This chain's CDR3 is CASSWGLANEQFF. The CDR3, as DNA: TGTGCCAGCAGTTGGGGACTAGCGAATGAGCAGTTCTTC.

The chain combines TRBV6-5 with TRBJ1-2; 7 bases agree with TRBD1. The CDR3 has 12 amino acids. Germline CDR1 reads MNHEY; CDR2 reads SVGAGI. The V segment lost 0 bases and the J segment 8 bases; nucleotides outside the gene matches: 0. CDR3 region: CASSYSTGGYTF. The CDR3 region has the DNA TGTGCCAGCAGTTACTCGACAGGGGGCTACACCTTC.

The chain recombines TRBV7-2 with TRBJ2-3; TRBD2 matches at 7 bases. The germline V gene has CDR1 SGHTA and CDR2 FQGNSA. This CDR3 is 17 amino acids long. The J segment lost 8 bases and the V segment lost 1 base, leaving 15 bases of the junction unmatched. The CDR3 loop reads CASSLDIPGGRRGTQYF. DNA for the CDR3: TGTGCCAGCAGCTTAGACATTCCGGGAGGTAGAAGAGGTACGCAGTATTTT.

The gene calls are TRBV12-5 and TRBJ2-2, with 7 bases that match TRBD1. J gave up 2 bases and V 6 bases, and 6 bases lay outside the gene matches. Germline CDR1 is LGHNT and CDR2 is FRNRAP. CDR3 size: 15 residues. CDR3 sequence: CASGLRTGNTGELFF. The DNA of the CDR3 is TGTGCTAGTGGCCTCCGGACAGGTAACACCGGGGAGCTGTTTTTT.

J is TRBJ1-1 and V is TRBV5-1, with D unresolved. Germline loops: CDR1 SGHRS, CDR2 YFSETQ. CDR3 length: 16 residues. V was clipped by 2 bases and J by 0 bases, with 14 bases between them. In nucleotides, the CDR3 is TGCGCCAGCAGCTTCGGGCCCCTCGAGATGAACACTGAAGCTTTCTTT. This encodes CASSFGPLEMNTEAFF.

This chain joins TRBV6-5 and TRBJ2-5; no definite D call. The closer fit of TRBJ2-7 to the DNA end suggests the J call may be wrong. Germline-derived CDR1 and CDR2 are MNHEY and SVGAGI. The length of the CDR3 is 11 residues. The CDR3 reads CASSTRNEQYF. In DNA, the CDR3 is TGTGCCAGCAGTACCCGAAACGAGCAGTACTTC.

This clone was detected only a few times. In nucleotides, the CDR3 is TGTGCCAGCAGCCCCTCGGGACAGGGGGAGGAAAAACTGTTTTTT. Translated: CASSPSGQGEEKLFF. The V call is TRBV7-9, the J call TRBJ1-4; 11 bases match TRBD1. Germline-derived CDR1 and CDR2 are SEHNR and FQNEAQ (reference sequence). With V trimmed by 5 bases and J by 8 bases, 7 bases remained unmatched. This CDR3 has 15 residues. The complete variable domain, with remaining parts taken from reference TRBV7-9 and TRBJ1-4, reads DTGVSQNPRHKITKRGQNVTFRCDPISEHNRLYWYRQTLGQGPEFLTYFQNEAQLEKSRLLSDRFSAERPKGSFSTLEIQRTEQGDSAMYLCASSPSGQGEEKLFFGSGTQLSVL.

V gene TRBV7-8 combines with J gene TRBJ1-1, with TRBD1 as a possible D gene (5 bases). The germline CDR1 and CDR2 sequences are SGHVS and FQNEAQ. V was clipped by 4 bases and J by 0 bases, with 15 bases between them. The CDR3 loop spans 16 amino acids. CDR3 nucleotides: TGTGCCAGCAGCTACCAACTTCCAGGGATGAACACTGAAGCTTTCTTT. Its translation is CASSYQLPGMNTEAFF.

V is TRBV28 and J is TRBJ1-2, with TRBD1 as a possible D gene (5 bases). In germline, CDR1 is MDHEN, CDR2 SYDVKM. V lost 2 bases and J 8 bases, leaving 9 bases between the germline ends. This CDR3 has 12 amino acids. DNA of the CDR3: TGTGCCAGCAGTTTACAGGGCTGGGGCTACACCTTC. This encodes CASSLQGWGYTF.

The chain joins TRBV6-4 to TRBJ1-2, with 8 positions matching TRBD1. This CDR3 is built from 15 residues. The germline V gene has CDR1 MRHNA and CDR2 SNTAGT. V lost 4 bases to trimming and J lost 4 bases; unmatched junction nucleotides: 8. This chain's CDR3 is CASSAGPGGAYGYTF. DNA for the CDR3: TGTGCCAGCAGTGCCGGGCCAGGGGGCGCCTATGGCTACACCTTC.

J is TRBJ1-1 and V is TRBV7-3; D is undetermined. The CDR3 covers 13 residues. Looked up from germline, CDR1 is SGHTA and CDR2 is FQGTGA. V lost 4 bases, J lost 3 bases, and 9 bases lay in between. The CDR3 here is CASSWGGDTEAFF. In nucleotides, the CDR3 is TGTGCCAGCAGCTGGGGTGGGGACACTGAAGCTTTCTTT. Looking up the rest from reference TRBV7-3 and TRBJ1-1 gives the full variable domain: GAGVSQTPSNKVTEKGKYVELRCDPISGHTALYWYRQSLGQGPEFLIYFQGTGAADDSGLPNDRFFAVRPEGSVSTLKIQRTERGDSAVYLCASSWGGDTEAFFGQGTRLTVV.